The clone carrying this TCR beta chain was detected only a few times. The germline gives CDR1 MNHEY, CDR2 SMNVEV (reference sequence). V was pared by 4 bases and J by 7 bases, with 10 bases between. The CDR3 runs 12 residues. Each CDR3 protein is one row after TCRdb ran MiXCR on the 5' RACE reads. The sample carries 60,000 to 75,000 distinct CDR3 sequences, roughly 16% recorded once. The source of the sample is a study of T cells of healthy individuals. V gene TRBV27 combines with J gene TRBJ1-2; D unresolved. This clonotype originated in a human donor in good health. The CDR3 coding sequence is TGTGCCAGCAGTTCTCTGCAGAGTGGCTACACCTTC. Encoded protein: CASSSLQSGYTF.